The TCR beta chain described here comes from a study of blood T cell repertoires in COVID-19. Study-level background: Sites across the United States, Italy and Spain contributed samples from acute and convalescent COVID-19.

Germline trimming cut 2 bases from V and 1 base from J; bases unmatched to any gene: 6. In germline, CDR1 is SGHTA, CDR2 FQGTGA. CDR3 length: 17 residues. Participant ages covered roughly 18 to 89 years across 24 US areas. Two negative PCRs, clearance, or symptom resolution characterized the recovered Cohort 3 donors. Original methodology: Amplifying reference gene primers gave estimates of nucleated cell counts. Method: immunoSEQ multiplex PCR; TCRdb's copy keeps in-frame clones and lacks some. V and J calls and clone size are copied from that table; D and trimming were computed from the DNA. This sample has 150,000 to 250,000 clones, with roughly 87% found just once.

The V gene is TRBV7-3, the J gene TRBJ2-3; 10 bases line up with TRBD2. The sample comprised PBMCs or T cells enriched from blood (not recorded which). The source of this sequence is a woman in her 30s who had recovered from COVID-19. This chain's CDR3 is CASSLSPGTSGTDTQYF. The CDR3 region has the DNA TGTGCCAGCAGCTTATCTCCCGGGACTAGCGGCACAGATACGCAGTATTTT. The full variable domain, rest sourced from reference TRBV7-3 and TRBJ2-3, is GAGVSQTPSNKVTEKGKYVELRCDPISGHTALYWYRQSLGQGPEFLIYFQGTGAADDSGLPNDRFFAVRPEGSVSTLKIQRTERGDSAVYLCASSLSPGTSGTDTQYFGPGTRLTVL.